The text below deals with one T cell receptor beta chain. Its antigen is currently unknown. The junction differs from germline at one of its ends, possibly a read error. The data are from a study of CD8+CD57+ T cells in acquired aplastic anemia. For the study at large: DNA recovered from sorted CD4+ and CD8+ cells had a mean of approximately 3 ug.

The sequenced patients had an expansion of CD8+CD57+ cells seen by flow cytometry. Each of the patients presented with severe acquired aplastic anemia. Profiling of TCR beta VDJ combinations and CDR3 sequences used genomic DNA as template. A single record per CDR3 protein comes from TCRdb applying MiXCR to the reads. Found here are just over 450,000 distinct CDR3 sequences, roughly 34% of them singletons; the top ten hold approximately 0.82%. Points from the study as a whole: Patients and controls shared about 27 CD8+ CDR3 sequences.

The CDR3 consists of 17 residues. CDR1 is ENHRY and CDR2 is SYGVKD in the germline V gene. The clonotype was recovered from a human donor with aplastic anemia. Material for sequencing was sorted CD4+, CD8+, or CD8+CD57+ T cells (not recorded which) from PBMCs. The chain recombines TRBV10-3 with TRBJ1-6, with D perhaps TRBD1 (6 bases). This chain's CDR3 is CASSSVDGGRDNSPLHF. CDR3 in DNA: TGTGCCAGCAGTTCGGTTGACGGGGGGCGAGATAATTCACCCCTCCACTTT.